Following are 28 T cell receptor beta chains from one sample sequenced in a study of neurological immune-mediated disorders. In TCRdb, the 5' RACE reads were re-called with MiXCR into one record per CDR3 protein. This sample has fewer than 60,000 distinct CDR3 sequences, with about 12% found just once. Sample time point: longitudinal time-point 2. The sequenced material came from PBMCs. All receptors come from a male donor with HTLV-1-associated myelopathy (HAM/TSP).

This clonotype was detected ten times or more. This chain links TRBV5-1 with TRBJ1-5, with D maybe TRBD1 (6 bases). Trimming cost V 2 bases and J 6 bases, with 21 bases left between them. CDR3 length: 17 residues. CDR1 and CDR2 (germline): SGHRS, YFSETQ. The CDR3 nucleotides read TGCGCCAGCAGCTTTCCGGGGGACACCGAAGGGGGTCAGCCCCAGCATTTT. Amino acids: CASSFPGDTEGGQPQHF.

V usage is TRBV29-1 and J usage is TRBJ2-7; TRBD1 matches at 9 bases. J gave up 6 bases and V 6 bases, and 9 bases lay outside the gene matches. The germline gives CDR1 SQVTM, CDR2 ANQGSEA. The CDR3 length is 13 residues. Here the CDR3 DNA reads TGCAGCGTATGCCGGGACAGGGTTCTCGAGCAGTACTTC. As protein: CSVCRDRVLEQYF.

This clonotype occurred many times. CDR3 amino acids: CASSVETSANTGELFF. DNA for the CDR3: TGTGCCAGCAGCGTAGAGACTAGCGCGAACACCGGGGAGCTGTTTTTT. This chain connects TRBV9 to TRBJ2-2, with 8 nucleotides matching TRBD2. The CDR3 spans 16 residues. CDR1 SGDLS and CDR2 YYNGEE come from the germline V gene. After removal of 0 bases from V and 0 bases from J, the junction contained 1 base not matched to a gene.

This clonotype has a count of ten or more. This chain connects TRBV5-1 to TRBJ2-5, with D hard to call. The CDR3 length is 12 residues. Germline CDR1 is SGHRS and CDR2 is YFSETQ. Trimming pared 8 bases from V and 2 bases from J, leaving 10 bases between. For the CDR3, the DNA is TGCGCCAGTCGTCAAACACAAGAGACCCAGTACTTC. Its translation is CASRQTQETQYF.

Ten or more counts support this clonotype. This rearrangement joins TRBV7-2 to TRBJ1-1; TRBD1 matches at 8 bases. Germline CDR1 reads SGHTA; CDR2 reads FQGNSA. The V and J ends lost 8 bases and 7 bases, in that order; junction bases with no gene match: 12. The CDR3 extends over 14 amino acids. The CDR3 sequence is CASGPDRAGGEAFF. CDR3 nucleotide sequence: TGTGCCAGCGGCCCGGACAGGGCCGGCGGTGAAGCTTTCTTT. The full variable domain, in which reference TRBV7-2 and TRBJ1-1 provide the parts outside the CDR3, is GAGVSQSPSNKVTEKGKDVELRCDPISGHTALYWYRQSLGQGLEFLIYFQGNSAPDKSGLPSDRFSAERTGGSVSTLTIQRTQQEDSAVYLCASGPDRAGGEAFFGQGTRLTVV.

Worth noting for this clonotype: This could be a read error, since a much larger clone is one nucleotide away. V gene TRBV7-6 combines with J gene TRBJ1-2, with a weak D call TRBD1 (5 bases). Germline V gene data show CDR1 as SGHVS and CDR2 as FNYEAQ. This CDR3 is 15 amino acids long. CDR3 amino acids: CAISLEGKGPYGYTF. The CDR3, as DNA: TGTGCCATCAGCTTAGAGGGGAAGGGTCCTTATGGCTACACCTTC.

With regard to this clonotype: A much larger clone differs by one base, so this may be a read error. The chain couples TRBV5-5 to TRBJ1-5; D is ambiguous. The germline V gene encodes CDR1 SGHKS and CDR2 YYEKEE (reference sequence). V was pared by 0 bases and J by 0 bases, with 7 bases between. This CDR3 has 15 residues. CDR3 in amino acids: CASSLDTYSNQPQHF. The CDR3 DNA reads as TGTGCCAGCAGCTTGGACACGTATAGCAATCAGCCCCAGCATTTT.

As regards this clonotype: Since a much larger clone is just one base distant, this may be a read error. The rearrangement links TRBV2 to TRBJ2-7, with 8 positions matching TRBD1. Germline-derived CDR1 and CDR2 are SNHLY and FYNNEI. The V gene end was trimmed by 6 bases and the J gene end by 8 bases; junction bases not matched to a gene: 9. The CDR3 sequence is 13 residues long. CDR3 loop: CASRIDRGYKQYF. The DNA for the CDR3 is TGTGCCAGCAGAATAGACAGGGGATACAAGCAGTACTTC.

Ten or more counts support this clonotype. The rearrangement links TRBV4-3 to TRBJ2-2; D is ambiguous. The V end was cut by 3 bases, the J end by 0 bases, with 8 bases between. Germline V gene sequence: CDR1 LGHNA, CDR2 YSLEER. The CDR3 totals 15 residues. CDR3 in amino acids: CASSHPGSNTGELFF. In DNA, the CDR3 is TGCGCCAGCAGCCACCCTGGGTCGAACACCGGGGAGCTGTTTTTT.

This clonotype has at least ten counts. J is TRBJ1-1 and V is TRBV29-1; no definite D call. The V end was cut by 3 bases, the J end by 0 bases, with 8 bases between. CDR1 is SQVTM, CDR2 ANQGSEA, per germline. This CDR3 region has 13 residues. The CDR3 here is CSVEHGLNTEAFF. In DNA, the CDR3 is TGCAGCGTTGAGCACGGACTGAACACTGAAGCTTTCTTT.

This clonotype showed up many times. The gene calls are TRBV5-1 and TRBJ1-1; D is unresolved. The CDR3 totals 13 residues. Trimming cost V 2 bases and J 4 bases, with 9 bases left between them. Germline values: CDR1 SGHRS, CDR2 YFSETQ. DNA for the CDR3: TGCGCCAGCAGCTTTCAACTAAGCACTGAAGCTTTCTTT. This sequence encodes CASSFQLSTEAFF. Full variable domain (missing parts from reference TRBV5-1 and TRBJ1-1): KAGVTQTPRYLIKTRGQQVTLSCSPISGHRSVSWYQQTPGQGLQFLFEYFSETQRNKGNFPGRFSGRQFSNSRSEMNVSTLELGDSALYLCASSFQLSTEAFFGQGTRLTVV.

This clonotype was observed once. This rearrangement joins TRBV28 to TRBJ2-4, with TRBD1 identical over 12 bases. This CDR3 is built from 16 residues. V shed 5 bases, J shed 9 bases, and the junction held 11 bases outside the gene matches. Germline V lookup: CDR1 MDHEN, CDR2 SYDVKM. The CDR3 DNA sequence: TGTGCCAGCAGTCCCAAGGGACAGGGGGCGCGGGGCATTCAGTACTTC. This translates into CASSPKGQGARGIQYF. Looking up the rest from reference TRBV28 and TRBJ2-4 gives the full variable domain: DVKVTQSSRYLVKRTGEKVFLECVQDMDHENMFWYRQDPGLGLRLIYFSYDVKMKEKGDIPEGYSVSREKKERFSLILESASTNQTSMYLCASSPKGQGARGIQYFGAGTRLSVL.

V and J are TRBV20-1 and TRBJ2-3; 14 bases match TRBD2. Germline trimming cut 5 bases from V and 2 bases from J; bases unmatched to any gene: 3. Germline V gene lookup returns CDR1 DFQATT and CDR2 SNEGSKA (reference sequence). This CDR3 comprises 15 residues. CDR3 amino acids: CSAEGLAGATDTQYF. In DNA, the CDR3 is TGCAGTGCTGAGGGACTAGCGGGGGCCACAGATACGCAGTATTTT.

This clonotype appeared many times. The chain recombines TRBV27 with TRBJ2-7; TRBD2 is a possible D gene (6 bases). This CDR3 contains 16 residues. V was trimmed by 1 base and J by 2 bases, leaving 15 bases between them. The germline gives CDR1 MNHEY, CDR2 SMNVEV (reference sequence). CDR3 in amino acids: CASSLWSKGTPYEQYF. The CDR3 region has the DNA TGTGCCAGCAGTTTATGGTCCAAAGGGACTCCCTACGAGCAGTACTTC.

This clonotype was observed many times. This chain joins TRBV5-6 and TRBJ2-3; D unclear. Deletions cut 4 bases from V and 9 bases from J, with 15 bases between. Germline V gives CDR1 SGHDT, CDR2 YYEEEE. This CDR3 has 13 residues. CDR3 sequence reads: CASSDTDGTTQYF. The DNA for the CDR3 is TGTGCCAGCAGCGACACGGACGGAACCACGCAGTATTTT.

This clonotype was seen ten or more times. V gene TRBV7-9 combines with J gene TRBJ2-7; possible D gene TRBD1, 6 bases. The CDR3 has 15 amino acids. Germline values: CDR1 SEHNR, CDR2 FQNEAQ (reference sequence). The germline V and J ends were trimmed by 3 bases and 2 bases, with 14 bases remaining between them. The CDR3 reads CASSFDRPIPYEQYF. CDR3 sequence (DNA): TGTGCCAGCAGCTTCGACAGGCCGATTCCCTACGAGCAGTACTTC.

This clonotype was observed at least ten times. The rearrangement uses TRBV29-1 and TRBJ2-3, with D possibly being TRBD2 (6 bases). This CDR3 is built from 14 residues. Trimming stripped 3 bases from V and 0 bases from J, with 10 bases between. Germline V lookup: CDR1 SQVTM, CDR2 ANQGSEA. This chain's CDR3 is CSVEMGGSTDTQYF. The DNA for the CDR3 is TGCAGCGTTGAGATGGGGGGTAGCACAGATACGCAGTATTTT.

This clonotype was counted ten times or more. CDR3 nucleotides: TGTGCCAGCAGTTTTGGTAGGGGTTTGAACACTGAAGCTTTCTTT. It specifies CASSFGRGLNTEAFF. This sequence joins TRBV12-3 or TRBV12-4 and TRBJ1-1; a weak D match, TRBD1 (5 bases). The CDR3 has 15 amino acids. The V end lost 3 bases, the J end lost 0 bases, and 11 bases lay between the germline ends.

This clonotype was counted ten times or more. The chain combines TRBV5-1 with TRBJ2-1; tentatively, D is TRBD2 (6 bases). CDR3 length equals 15 residues. Looked up from germline, CDR1 is SGHRS and CDR2 is YFSETQ. The germline V and J ends were trimmed by 4 bases and 5 bases, with 16 bases remaining between them. Written as DNA, the CDR3 is TGCGCCAGCAGCCCGCTTCCGGGGGATCACAATGAGCAGTTCTTC. Amino acid sequence: CASSPLPGDHNEQFF.

This chain connects TRBV7-2 to TRBJ2-2; D gene ambiguous. Trimming removed 5 bases at V and 7 bases at J, with 11 bases between. In germline, CDR1 is SGHTA, CDR2 FQGNSA. The CDR3 totals 13 residues. The CDR3 nucleotides are TGTGCCAGCAGCCCCAGACCCGGCGGGGAGCTGTTTTTT. It codes for CASSPRPGGELFF. The full variable domain, rest sourced from reference TRBV7-2 and TRBJ2-2, is GAGVSQSPSNKVTEKGKDVELRCDPISGHTALYWYRQSLGQGLEFLIYFQGNSAPDKSGLPSDRFSAERTGGSVSTLTIQRTQQEDSAVYLCASSPRPGGELFFGEGSRLTVL.

The chain joins TRBV6-2 or TRBV6-3 to TRBJ2-5, with 8 positions matching TRBD1. From germline, CDR1 is MNHEY and CDR2 SVGEGT. The CDR3 runs to 13 residues. Here the CDR3 DNA reads TGTTCCATCAGTAAGACAGGGGTGTGGACCCAGTACTTC. Amino acids: CSISKTGVWTQYF.

Many counts were recorded for this clonotype. CDR3 residues: CASRAEANSPLHF. DNA of the CDR3: TGCGCCAGCAGGGCAGAAGCCAATTCACCCCTCCACTTT. The rearrangement links TRBV5-1 to TRBJ1-6; D remains ambiguous. CDR3 size: 13 residues. V dropped 5 bases and J dropped 7 bases, with 10 bases sitting between them. Germline assignment: CDR1 SGHRS and CDR2 YFSETQ.

This clonotype occurred a few times. The chain carries TRBV18 and TRBJ2-7; 9 positions match TRBD2. This CDR3 has 16 residues. Losses at the gene ends were 2 bases for V and 6 bases for J; bases not matched to a gene: 11. The germline V gene has CDR1 KGHSH and CDR2 LQKENI. CDR3 bases: TGTGCCAGCTCACCAACTGAGACTAGCGGCGATGGCGAGCAGTACTTC. Protein product: CASSPTETSGDGEQYF.

The V call is TRBV20-1, the J call TRBJ1-5, with D unclear. This CDR3 is 14 amino acids long. Trimming pared 3 bases from V and 4 bases from J, leaving 13 bases between. CDR1 DFQATT and CDR2 SNEGSKA come from the germline V gene (reference sequence). The CDR3 nucleotides are TGCAGTGCTAGTCAGACATTTGTTAATCAGCCCCAGCATTTT. Encoded protein: CSASQTFVNQPQHF.

At least ten counts were recorded for this clonotype. The chain is built from TRBV7-2 and TRBJ1-2; D is perhaps TRBD1 (6 bases). V shed 0 bases and J shed 8 bases, with 19 bases lying between them. CDR3 size: 16 residues. Germline V lookup: CDR1 SGHTA, CDR2 FQGNSA. DNA of the CDR3: TGTGCCAGCAGCTTAGCGGGGGGTCAGGGGTTAGGGGGCTACACCTTC. Translating it yields CASSLAGGQGLGGYTF.

The rearrangement joins TRBV7-9 to TRBJ2-7, with TRBD1 matching over 7 bases. CDR1 and CDR2 from the germline V gene are SEHNR and FQNEAQ (reference sequence). Unmatched junction bases numbered 5, after V lost 7 bases and J lost 2 bases. This CDR3 contains 13 residues. This CDR3 is CASIRDRTYEQYF. Here the CDR3 DNA reads TGTGCCAGCATCCGGGACAGAACCTACGAGCAGTACTTC.

This clonotype was recorded many times. The chain is built from TRBV6-4 and TRBJ1-1; possibly TRBD1 for D (6 bases). V gave up 2 bases and J gave up 4 bases, with 11 bases separating them. The germline V gene has CDR1 MRHNA and CDR2 SNTAGT. CDR3 size: 14 residues. In DNA form, the CDR3 reads TGTGCCAGCAGTGACACGTCCAGGGGCACTGAAGCTTTCTTT. Residues: CASSDTSRGTEAFF.

The gene calls are TRBV5-5 and TRBJ2-3, with a weak D call TRBD2 (5 bases). V was trimmed by 0 bases and J by 4 bases, leaving 15 bases between them. The CDR3 runs to 16 residues. Germline loops: CDR1 SGHKS, CDR2 YYEKEE (reference sequence). The CDR3 DNA reads TGTGCCAGCAGCTTGGGGGTGTCTGACGGGGCAGATACGCAGTATTTT. Translating gives CASSLGVSDGADTQYF. Based on the CDR3 plus reference TRBV5-5 and TRBJ2-3, the full variable domain is DAGVTQSPTHLIKTRGQQVTLRCSPISGHKSVSWYQQVLGQGPQFIFQYYEKEERGRGNFPDRFSARQFPNYSSELNVNALLLGDSALYLCASSLGVSDGADTQYFGPGTRLTVL.